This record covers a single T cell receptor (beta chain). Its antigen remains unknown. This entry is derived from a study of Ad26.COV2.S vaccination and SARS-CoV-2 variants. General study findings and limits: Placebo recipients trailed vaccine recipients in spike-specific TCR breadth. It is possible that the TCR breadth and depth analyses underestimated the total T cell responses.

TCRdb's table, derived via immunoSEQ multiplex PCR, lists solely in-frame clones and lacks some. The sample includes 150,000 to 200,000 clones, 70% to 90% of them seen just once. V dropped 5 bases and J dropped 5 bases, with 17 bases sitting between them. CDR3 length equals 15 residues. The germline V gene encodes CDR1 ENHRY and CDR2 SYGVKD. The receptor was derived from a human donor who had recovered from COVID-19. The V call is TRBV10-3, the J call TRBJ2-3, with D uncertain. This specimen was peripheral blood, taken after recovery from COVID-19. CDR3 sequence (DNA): TGTGCCATCAGTTCTGACCGTCTGCGGAGAGATACGCAGTATTTT. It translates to CAISSDRLRRDTQYF.